Listed below are T cell receptor beta chains from one sample, sequenced in a study of T-cell reconstitution after alpha-beta-depleted transplantation in children. TCRdb reanalysed the PCR reads using MiXCR and keeps one entry per CDR3 protein. The sample lists about 610,000 distinct CDR3 sequences, roughly a tenth occurring once. The sequences come from PBMCs from the stem cell graft donor, collected from the stem cell graft. These receptor sequences come from a human donor who donated a stem cell graft to a child with acute myeloid leukemia. Both conserved end residues are part of each CDR3. The D gene is left open where the match is weak. Not all rows give a size; the values are once, few, many and, for expanded clones, a class.

D	size	J	V	DNA	CDR3
TRBD2	few	TRBJ2-1	TRBV29-1	TGCAGCGTTGAAGGAGGCGGGGGTTACAATGAGCAGTTCTTC	CSVEGGGGYNEQFF
-	-	TRBJ2-3	TRBV6-1	TGTGCCAGCCGAGGGTTGGGGGGGCTAGCAGATACGCAGTATTTT	CASRGLGGLADTQYF
TRBD1	-	TRBJ1-5	TRBV20-1	TGCAGTGCACCGGACAGGGCTAGCAATCAGCCCCAGCATTTT	CSAPDRASNQPQHF
-	-	TRBJ2-2	TRBV4-3	TGCGCCAGCAGCCAAGAATCGGGGTTCGGGGAGCTGTTTTTT	CASSQESGFGELFF
-	many	TRBJ2-3	TRBV15	TGTGCCACCAGCAGAAATAGCGAGAAGGCAGATACGCAGTATTTT	CATSRNSEKADTQYF
-	-	TRBJ2-1	TRBV7-2	TGTGCCAGCAGCCAGCCAATGAATGAGCAGTTCTTC	CASSQPMNEQFF
TRBD1	-	TRBJ2-7	TRBV5-1	TGCGCCAGCAGCTGGCAGGGGGCCGCCTACGAGCAGTACTTC	CASSWQGAAYEQYF
-	few	TRBJ1-6	TRBV6-6	TGTGCCTACAGGGAGACCAATTCACCCCTCCACTTT	CAYRETNSPLHF
TRBD2	many	TRBJ2-5	TRBV6-5	TGTGCCAGCAGTTACTCGAGGGTAGCGGGCCAAGAGACCCAGTACTTC	CASSYSRVAGQETQYF
-	-	TRBJ1-5	TRBV9	TGTGCCAGTAGAGGGGGGGATTATAGGACTGTGGGCAATCAGCCCCAGCATTTT	CASRGGDYRTVGNQPQHF
TRBD1	-	TRBJ2-7	TRBV11-2	TGTGCCAGCAGCTCCGGGACAGGGTTAGCCGAGCAGTACTTC	CASSSGTGLAEQYF
TRBD1	-	TRBJ2-1	TRBV10-3	TGTGCCATCAGTGGACGAGGGGGCTCCGACAATGAGCAGTTCTTC	CAISGRGGSDNEQFF
TRBD1	-	TRBJ1-2	TRBV12-3/TRBV12-4	TGTGCCAGCAGTACTTCCGGGACAGGGAGATATGGCTACACCTTC	CASSTSGTGRYGYTF